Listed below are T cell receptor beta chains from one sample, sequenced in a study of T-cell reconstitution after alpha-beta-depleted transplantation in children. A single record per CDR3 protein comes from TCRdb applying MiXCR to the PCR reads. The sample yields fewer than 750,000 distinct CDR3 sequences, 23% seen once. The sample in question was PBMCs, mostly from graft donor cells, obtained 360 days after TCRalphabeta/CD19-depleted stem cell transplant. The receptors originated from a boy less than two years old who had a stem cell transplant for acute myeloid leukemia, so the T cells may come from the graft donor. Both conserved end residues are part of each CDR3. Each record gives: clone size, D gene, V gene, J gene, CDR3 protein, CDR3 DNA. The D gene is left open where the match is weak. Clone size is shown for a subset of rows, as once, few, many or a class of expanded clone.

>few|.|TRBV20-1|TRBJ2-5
CAPYLQETQYF
TGCGCACCCTACTTACAAGAGACCCAGTACTTC
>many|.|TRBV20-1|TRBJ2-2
CSARGTLWTGELFF
TGCAGTGCTAGGGGGACCCTTTGGACCGGGGAGCTGTTTTTT
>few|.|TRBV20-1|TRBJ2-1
CSARDQAVLSSYNEQFF
TGCAGTGCTAGAGATCAGGCCGTTCTGAGCTCCTACAATGAGCAGTTCTTC
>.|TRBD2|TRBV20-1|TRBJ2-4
CSATSGGAENIQYF
TGCAGTGCTACTAGCGGGGGGGCCGAAAACATTCAGTACTTC
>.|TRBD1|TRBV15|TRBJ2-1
CATSSRIFRDSQPYNEQFF
TGTGCCACCAGCTCACGAATATTCCGGGACAGCCAACCATACAATGAGCAGTTCTTC
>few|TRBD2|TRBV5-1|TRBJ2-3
CASSLARAGGRDTQYF
TGCGCCAGCAGCTTGGCTAGAGCGGGGGGGCGAGATACGCAGTATTTT
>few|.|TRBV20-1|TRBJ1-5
CSARGGPGAPQHF
TGCAGTGCTAGAGGGGGACCTGGTGCGCCCCAGCATTTT
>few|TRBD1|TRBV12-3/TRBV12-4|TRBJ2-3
CASSPPTGGKGDTQYF
TGTGCCAGCAGTCCACCGACAGGGGGTAAGGGAGATACGCAGTATTTT
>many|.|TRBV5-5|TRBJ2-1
CASSFGGVNEQFF
TGTGCCAGCAGCTTCGGAGGGGTCAATGAGCAGTTCTTC
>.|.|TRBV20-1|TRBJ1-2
CSARQSIPYGYTF
TGCAGTGCGAGACAGTCCATCCCGTATGGCTACACCTTC
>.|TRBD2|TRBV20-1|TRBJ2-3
CSALSRLAGYPDTQYF
TGCAGTGCTCTCTCCCGACTAGCGGGGTACCCAGATACGCAGTATTTT
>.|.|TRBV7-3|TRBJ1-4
CASSPGQSDNEKLFF
TGTGCCAGCAGCCCCGGACAGTCCGATAATGAAAAACTGTTTTTT
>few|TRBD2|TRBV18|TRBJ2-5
CASSQTYTGTSEETQYF
TGTGCCAGCTCACAAACTTACACCGGGACTAGCGAAGAGACCCAGTACTTC
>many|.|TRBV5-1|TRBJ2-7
CASSLAPSYEQYF
TGCGCCAGCAGCTTGGCTCCAAGCTACGAGCAGTACTTC
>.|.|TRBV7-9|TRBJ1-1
CASSLAGMNGYTEAFF
TGTGCCAGCAGCTTAGCGGGCATGAATGGGTACACTGAAGCTTTCTTT
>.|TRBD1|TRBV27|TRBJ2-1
CASSFGQGLDEQFF
TGTGCCAGCAGTTTTGGACAGGGGCTGGATGAGCAGTTCTTC
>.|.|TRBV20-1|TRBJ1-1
CSARDQKGLTEAFF
TGCAGTGCTAGAGACCAGAAGGGGCTTACTGAAGCTTTCTTT
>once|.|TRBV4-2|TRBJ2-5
CASSQPGALKETQYF
TGTGCCAGCAGCCAACCCGGGGCCCTCAAGGAGACCCAGTACTTC
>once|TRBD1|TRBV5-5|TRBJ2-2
CASSSRTQGVRELFF
TGTGCCAGCAGCTCAAGGACCCAGGGGGTCAGGGAGCTGTTTTTT
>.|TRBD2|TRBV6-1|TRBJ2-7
CASSPQGLAGGRYEQYF
TGTGCCAGCAGCCCTCAGGGACTAGCGGGGGGTAGGTACGAGCAGTACTTC
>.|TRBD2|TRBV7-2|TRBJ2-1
CASKTSGEFYNEQFF
TGTGCCAGCAAAACTAGCGGGGAGTTTTACAATGAGCAGTTCTTC
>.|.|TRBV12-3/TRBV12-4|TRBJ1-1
CASSDPAGGEVGTEAFF
TGTGCCAGCAGTGACCCCGCGGGGGGAGAAGTGGGGACTGAAGCTTTCTTT
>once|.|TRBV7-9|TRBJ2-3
CASGWVGDTQYF
TGTGCCAGCGGTTGGGTGGGAGATACGCAGTATTTT
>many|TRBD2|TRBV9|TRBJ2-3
CASSVSGGATDTQYF
TGTGCCAGCAGCGTAAGCGGGGGGGCCACAGATACGCAGTATTTT
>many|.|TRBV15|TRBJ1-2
CATVVGKGHGYTF
TGTGCCACCGTGGTAGGAAAGGGCCATGGCTACACCTTC
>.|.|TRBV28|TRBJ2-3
CASRVSGQAVKADTQYF
TGTGCCAGCAGGGTTTCGGGGCAGGCAGTCAAGGCAGATACGCAGTATTTT
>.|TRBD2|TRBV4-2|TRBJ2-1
CASSQERLAGELGEQFF
TGTGCCAGCAGCCAAGAGAGACTAGCGGGGGAGTTAGGTGAGCAGTTCTTC
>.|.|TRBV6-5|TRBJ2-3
CASSYSGGSSTDTQYF
TGTGCCAGCAGTTACTCGGGTGGAAGTAGCACAGATACGCAGTATTTT
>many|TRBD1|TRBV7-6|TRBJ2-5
CASSVPGQEKTQYF
TGTGCCAGCAGCGTTCCGGGACAGGAGAAGACCCAGTACTTC
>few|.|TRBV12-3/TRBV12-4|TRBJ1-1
CASSLLGERNTEAFF
TGTGCCAGCAGTTTATTGGGGGAAAGGAACACTGAAGCTTTCTTT
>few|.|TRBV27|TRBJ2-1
CASSLSFLPTYNEQFF
TGTGCCAGCAGTTTATCTTTCCTCCCCACCTACAATGAGCAGTTCTTC
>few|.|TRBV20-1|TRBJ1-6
CSARVGSYNSPLHF
TGCAGTGCTAGAGTAGGCTCCTATAATTCACCCCTCCACTTT
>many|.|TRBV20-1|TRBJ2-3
CSARRDENTQYF
TGCAGTGCTAGAAGGGACGAAAATACGCAGTATTTT
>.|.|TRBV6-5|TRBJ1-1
CASSYHRDGLEAFF
TGTGCCAGCAGTTACCACCGGGACGGACTTGAAGCTTTCTTT
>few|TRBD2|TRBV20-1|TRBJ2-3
CSSGGFTDTQYF
TGCAGCAGCGGGGGGTTCACAGATACGCAGTATTTT
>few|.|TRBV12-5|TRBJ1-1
CASGRTANTEAFF
TGTGCTAGTGGCCGAACAGCGAACACTGAAGCTTTCTTT
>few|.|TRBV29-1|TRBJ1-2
CSVRQVGAYGYTF
TGCAGCGTACGACAGGTCGGAGCCTATGGCTACACCTTC
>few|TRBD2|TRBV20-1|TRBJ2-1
CSARYSGGPHYNEQFF
TGCAGTGCTAGATATAGCGGGGGGCCTCACTACAATGAGCAGTTCTTC
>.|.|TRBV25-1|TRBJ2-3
CASSELSLSTDTQYF
TGTGCCAGCAGTGAATTGAGCCTCTCCACAGATACGCAGTATTTT
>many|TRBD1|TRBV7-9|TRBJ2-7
CASSPRDRGFYEQYF
TGTGCCAGCAGCCCCCGGGACAGGGGGTTCTACGAGCAGTACTTC
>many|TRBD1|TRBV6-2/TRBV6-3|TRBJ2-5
CASSYTRTGVKETQYF
TGTGCCAGCAGTTACACCCGGACAGGGGTCAAAGAGACCCAGTACTTC
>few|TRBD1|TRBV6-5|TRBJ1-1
CASSYSGTLTGVEAFF
TGTGCCAGCAGTTACTCAGGAACGTTGACAGGGGTTGAAGCTTTCTTT
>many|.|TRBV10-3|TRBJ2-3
CAISAALDDTQYF
TGTGCCATCAGTGCCGCTTTAGACGATACGCAGTATTTT
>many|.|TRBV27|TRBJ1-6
CASSFWPLQGSSYNSPLHF
TGTGCCAGCAGTTTCTGGCCCCTGCAGGGGAGCTCCTATAATTCACCCCTCCACTTT
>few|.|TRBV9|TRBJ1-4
CASSVRGADEKLFF
TGTGCCAGCAGCGTGCGGGGCGCGGATGAAAAACTGTTTTTT
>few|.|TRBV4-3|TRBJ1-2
CASSLTIGDGYTF
TGCGCCAGCAGTCTCACCATCGGAGATGGCTACACCTTC
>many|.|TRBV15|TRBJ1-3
CATTQGSSGNTIYF
TGTGCCACCACCCAGGGAAGCTCTGGAAACACCATATATTTT
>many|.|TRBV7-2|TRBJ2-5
CASSPRLVLETQYF
TGTGCCAGCAGCCCGCGACTAGTCCTAGAGACCCAGTACTTC
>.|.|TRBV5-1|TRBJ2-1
CASSLAGTGTEQFF
TGCGCCAGCAGCTTGGCGGGAACCGGCACTGAGCAGTTCTTC
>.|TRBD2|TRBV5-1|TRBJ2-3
CASDASGGLSDTQYF
TGCGCCAGCGACGCTAGCGGGGGGTTATCAGATACGCAGTATTTT
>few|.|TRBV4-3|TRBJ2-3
CASSQDGGPDTQYF
TGCGCCAGCAGCCAAGATGGGGGCCCAGATACGCAGTATTTT
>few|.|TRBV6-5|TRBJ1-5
CASGYRQFSNQPQHF
TGTGCCAGCGGATACCGACAATTTAGCAATCAGCCCCAGCATTTT